This TCR beta chain was captured by sequencing in a study of cytomegalovirus exposure and HLA in healthy donors. Study-wide context: A previous analysis identified about 110 million unique TCR beta sequences derived from 180 million or so T cells.

This PCR relied on a set of 60 Vbeta primers and 13 Jbeta primers. TCRdb's table, derived via immunoSEQ multiplex PCR, lists solely in-frame clones and lacks some. The table lists approximately 160,000 clones, around 81% of them singletons. V trimming: 0 bases; J trimming: 1 base; junction bases outside the gene matches: 4. Germline CDR1 reads WNHNN; CDR2 reads SYGVQD (reference sequence). The length of the CDR3 is 16 residues. The sequenced sample consisted of PBMCs. The V call is TRBV10-1, the J call TRBJ2-3, with 7 bases aligning to TRBD2. This clonotype originated in a man aged 40-49 years in good health and CMV-seronegative. For the CDR3, the DNA is TGCGCCAGCAGTGAGTCGAGCGGGGCGGGCACAGATACGCAGTATTTT. Protein sequence: CASSESSGAGTDTQYF.